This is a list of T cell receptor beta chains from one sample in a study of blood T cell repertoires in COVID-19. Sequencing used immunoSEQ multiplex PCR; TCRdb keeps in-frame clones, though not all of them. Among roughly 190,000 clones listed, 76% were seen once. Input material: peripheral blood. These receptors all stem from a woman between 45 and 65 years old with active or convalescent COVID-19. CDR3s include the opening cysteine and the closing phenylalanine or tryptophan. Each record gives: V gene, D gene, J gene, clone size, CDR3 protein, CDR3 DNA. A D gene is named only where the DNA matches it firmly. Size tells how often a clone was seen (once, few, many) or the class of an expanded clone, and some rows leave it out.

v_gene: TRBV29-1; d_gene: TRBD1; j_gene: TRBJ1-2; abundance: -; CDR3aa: CSVQGMGQGSYGYTF; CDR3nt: TGCAGCGTCCAAGGGATGGGACAGGGGTCCTATGGCTACACCTTC
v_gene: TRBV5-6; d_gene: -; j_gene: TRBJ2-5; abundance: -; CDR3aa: CASTGLIQETQYF; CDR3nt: TGTGCCAGCACCGGACTGATACAAGAGACCCAGTACTTC
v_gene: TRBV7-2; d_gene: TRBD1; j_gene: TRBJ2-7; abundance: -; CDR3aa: CASSLGTGDVYEQYF; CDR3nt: TGTGCCAGCAGCTTAGGGACAGGGGATGTCTACGAGCAGTACTTC
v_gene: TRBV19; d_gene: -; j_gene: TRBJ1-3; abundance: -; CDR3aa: CASAQGGTGNTIYF; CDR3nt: TGTGCCAGTGCCCAGGGAGGGACTGGAAACACCATATATTTT
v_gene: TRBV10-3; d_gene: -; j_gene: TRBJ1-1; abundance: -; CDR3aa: CAISDFGGLNTEAFF; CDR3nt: TGTGCCATCAGTGACTTTGGAGGATTGAACACTGAAGCTTTCTTT
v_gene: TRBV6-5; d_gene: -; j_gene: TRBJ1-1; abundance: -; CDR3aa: CASSYGQGGVDTEAFF; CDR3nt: TGTGCCAGCAGTTACGGGCAGGGCGGTGTGGACACTGAAGCTTTCTTT
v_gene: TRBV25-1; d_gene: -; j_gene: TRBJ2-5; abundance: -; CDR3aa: CASRVPREETQYF; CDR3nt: TGTGCCAGCAGGGTTCCCAGGGAAGAGACCCAGTACTTC
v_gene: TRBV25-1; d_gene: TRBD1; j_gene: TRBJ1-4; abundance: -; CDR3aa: CASSDGQGVLRLFF; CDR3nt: TGTGCCAGCAGTGACGGACAGGGCGTACTAAGACTGTTTTTT
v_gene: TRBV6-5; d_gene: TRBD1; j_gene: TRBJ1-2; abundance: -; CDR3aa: CASSLDRGRSGYTF; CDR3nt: TGTGCCAGCAGTCTCGACAGGGGGCGGAGTGGCTACACCTTC
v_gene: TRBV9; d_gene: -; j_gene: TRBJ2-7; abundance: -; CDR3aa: CASSPTDQGGYEQYF; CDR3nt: TGTGCCAGCAGCCCCACCGACCAAGGGGGCTACGAGCAGTACTTC
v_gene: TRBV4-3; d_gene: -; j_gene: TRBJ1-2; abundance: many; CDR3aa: CASSRPGDYGYTF; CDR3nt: TGCGCCAGCTCCCGCCCGGGGGACTATGGCTACACCTTC
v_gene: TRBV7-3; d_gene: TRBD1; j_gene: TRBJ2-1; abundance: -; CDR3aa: CASSPLTGQSYNEQFF; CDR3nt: TGTGCCAGCAGCCCCCTTACGGGACAGAGCTACAATGAGCAGTTCTTC
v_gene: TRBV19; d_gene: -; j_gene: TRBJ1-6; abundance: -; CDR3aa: CATAEYNSPLHF; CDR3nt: TGTGCCACCGCGGAGTATAATTCACCCCTCCACTTT
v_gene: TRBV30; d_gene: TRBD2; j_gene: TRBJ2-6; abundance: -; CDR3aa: CAWSGPGLAHSGANVLTF; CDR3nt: TGTGCCTGGAGTGGGCCGGGACTAGCACACTCTGGGGCCAACGTCCTGACTTTC
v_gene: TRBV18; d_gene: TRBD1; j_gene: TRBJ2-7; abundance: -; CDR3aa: CASSPGTGSYEQYF; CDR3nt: TGTGCCAGCTCACCCGGGACAGGGTCCTACGAGCAGTACTTC
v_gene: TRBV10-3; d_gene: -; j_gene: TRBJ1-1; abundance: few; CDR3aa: CAISESWDLAVNTEAFF; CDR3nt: TGTGCCATCAGTGAGTCATGGGATCTAGCGGTGAACACTGAAGCTTTCTTT
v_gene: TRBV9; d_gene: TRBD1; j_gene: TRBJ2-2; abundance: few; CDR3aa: CASSAGDRGGSGELFF; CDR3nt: TGTGCCAGCAGCGCAGGGGACAGGGGAGGTTCCGGGGAGCTGTTTTTT
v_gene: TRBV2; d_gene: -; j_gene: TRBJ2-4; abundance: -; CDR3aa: CASSEGFGRGHFAKNIQYF; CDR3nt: TGTGCCAGCAGTGAAGGATTTGGCAGGGGACACTTTGCCAAAAACATTCAGTACTTC
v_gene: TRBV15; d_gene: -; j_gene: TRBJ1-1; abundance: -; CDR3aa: CATSRDQGKAFF; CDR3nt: TGTGCCACCAGCAGGGATCAGGGGAAAGCTTTCTTT
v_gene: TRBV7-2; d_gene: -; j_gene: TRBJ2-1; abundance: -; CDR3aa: CASSPRVSYNEQFF; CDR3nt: TGTGCCAGCAGTCCCAGGGTCTCCTACAATGAGCAGTTCTTC
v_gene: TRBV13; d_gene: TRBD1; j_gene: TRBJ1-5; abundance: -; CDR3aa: CASSRTGGAWSNQPQHF; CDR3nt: TGTGCCAGCAGCCGGACAGGGGGCGCATGGAGCAATCAGCCCCAGCATTTT